The TCR beta chain under discussion was sequenced for a study of blood T cell repertoires in COVID-19 (dated by TCRdb to 2019 to 2021). The study in broad terms: Samples from collaborators originated in the United States, Italy and Spain and spanned both the acute and convalescent phases of COVID-19. The repertoires were made available in a free public database intended to serve as a resource for research on the immune response to SARS-CoV-2. Subjects who had been exposed to COVID-19, were actively infected with it, or had recovered from it provided the deeply sampled blood TCRbeta repertoires that made up the dataset. Sample metadata almost always included a de-identified subject ID, COVID-19 status, age in years and sex. HLA class I and class II types, where available, came from metadata supplied by the sample provider rather than from assay-based typing. Samples were obtained from the ongoing ImmuneRACE study (first 160 participants) and from over 1,000 subjects provided by 6 global collaborators. The prospective study material was composed of cDNA or gDNA derived from T cells, B-cell-depleted T cells, or PBMCs.

Broad study findings and their caveats: Clinical and demographic metadata were provided uncurated, with the amount varying by source and participant.

TCRbeta CDR3 regions were amplified from genomic DNA by means of the immunoSEQ Assay, a bias-controlled multiplex PCR. As for the original processing: Within the assay, amplification of reference gene primers was used to estimate how many nucleated cells each sample contained. Sequence reads were collapsed and filtered to measure the absolute abundance of every unique TCRbeta CDR3 rearrangement. For each sample, productive Simpson clonality was calculated as the square root of Simpson's diversity index across productive rearrangements. Sourced from immuneACCESS, this table was stored by TCRdb with only in-frame sequences that have V and J called. A share of the clones is absent; for the studies checked, an unresolved V gene accounts for under half, and the remainder has no known explanation. The V and J calls and the clone size are those of that table, but D and trimming were determined from the DNA. The sample contains 250,000 to 300,000 clones, around 86% of them found a single time. The ten largest clonotypes hold 1.7% of the sample.

In regard to this clone: Its cognate antigen has yet to be identified. No base quality information exists; no much larger clone differs at one position.

CDR1 and CDR2, per the germline V gene, are MNHNS and SASEGT. Deletion took 1 base off V and 4 bases off J, with a span of 10 bases between the germline ends. From cysteine to phenylalanine, the CDR3 is 14 amino acids long. CDR3 DNA is the only sequence kept; it has 42 bases, read in frame from the first base. Participants in the prospective study were enrolled through a virtual design, were aged roughly 18 to 90 years, and lived in approximately 25 United States geographic areas. Cohort assignment in the prospective study relied on participant-reported clinical history from a screening survey and a study questionnaire. Recovered participants in ImmuneRACE Cohort 3 were defined as having two consecutive negative NP/OP PCR tests, clearance from a healthcare professional, or resolution of symptoms. Mobile phlebotomists in the prospective study collected whole blood, serum and a nasopharyngeal or oropharyngeal swab from every participant. Over an approximately 2-month period, participants in the prospective study had the option of providing additional blood draws and questionnaires. Prospective study blood samples were shipped either frozen or at room temperature before DNA extraction.

The sequenced sample consisted of PBMCs or T cells enriched from blood (not recorded which). The rearranged segments are TRBV6-1 and TRBJ1-1; TRBD1 might be the D gene, on 6 matching bases. The receptor comes from a middle-aged woman who had recovered from COVID-19. The CDR3 here reads CASSEDRVGTEAFF. The nucleotide sequence is given as TGTGCCAGCAGTGAAGACAGGGTAGGCACTGAAGCTTTCTTT.